The source of this TCR beta chain is a study of CD8+ T cells in alopecia areata. As for treatment: oral pan-JAK inhibitor, 5-10 mg twice daily. Sampling of alopecia areata patients yielded lesional scalp punch biopsies as well as peripheral blood. Trimming removed 4 bases from V and 14 bases from J, with 11 bases in between. Germline values: CDR1 SQVTM, CDR2 ANQGSEA. The CDR3 sequence is 9 residues long. Once RNA had been extracted, it was reverse transcribed into cDNA to act as the sequencing template. Profiled with immunoSEQ multiplex PCR; TCRdb holds only in-frame clones, not every one. Of fewer than 250,000 clones in the sample, 55% to 70% were seen once. Regarding the study as a whole: In scalp samples, resident alphabeta T cells of normal skin are also sequenced.

Comments on this clone: The antigen is not known.

This clonotype was obtained from a human donor with alopecia areata. The chain couples TRBV29-1 to TRBJ2-5; D is unresolved. The source material was CD4+ T cells sorted from blood, sampled at week 4, from a patient treated with tofacitinib. The CDR3: CSVASPKYF. The CDR3 DNA reads TGCAGCGTTGCGAGTCCTAAATACTTC.